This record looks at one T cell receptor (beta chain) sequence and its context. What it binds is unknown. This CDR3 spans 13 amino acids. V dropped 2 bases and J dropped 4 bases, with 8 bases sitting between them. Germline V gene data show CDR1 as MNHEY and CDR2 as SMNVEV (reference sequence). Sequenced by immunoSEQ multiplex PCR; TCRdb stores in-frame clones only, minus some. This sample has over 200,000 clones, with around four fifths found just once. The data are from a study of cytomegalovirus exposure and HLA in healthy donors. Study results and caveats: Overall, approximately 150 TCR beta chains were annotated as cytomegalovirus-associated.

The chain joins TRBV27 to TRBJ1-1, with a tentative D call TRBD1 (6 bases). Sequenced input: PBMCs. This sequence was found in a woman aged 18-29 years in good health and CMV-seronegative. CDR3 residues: CASSLLRGTEAFF. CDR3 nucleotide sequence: TGTGCCAGCAGTTTACTCAGGGGCACTGAAGCTTTCTTT.